Following are 18 T cell receptor beta chains from one sample sequenced in a study of blood T cell repertoires in COVID-19. Repertoires were generated with immunoSEQ multiplex PCR, while TCRdb's copy carries only in-frame clones and drops some. The sample has roughly 250,000 clones, 84% seen once; the top ten hold roughly 4%. Sequencing was performed on peripheral blood. Receptors originate from a man aged 50 to 59 with acute or convalescent COVID-19.

V is TRBV9 and J is TRBJ2-7, with 11 nucleotides matching TRBD2. Germline V lookup: CDR1 SGDLS, CDR2 YYNGEE. With 3 bases clipped from V and 0 bases from J, the junction kept 5 bases outside the gene matches. The CDR3 sequence is 16 residues long. CDR3 DNA sequence: TGTGCCAGCAGCGGGGGACTAGCGGCACCCTCCTACGAGCAGTACTTC. As protein: CASSGGLAAPSYEQYF.

The J gene is TRBJ2-2, the V gene TRBV24-1, with 9 positions matching TRBD1. The V segment lost 1 base and the J segment 6 bases; nucleotides outside the gene matches: 8. The CDR3 spans 17 residues. Germline lookup yields CDR1 KGHDR and CDR2 SFDVKD. The CDR3 region has the DNA TGTGCCACCAGTGATTTCCCCCGGACAGGGGTCTCCGGGGAGCTGTTTTTT. Its translation is CATSDFPRTGVSGELFF.

This clone appeared a few times. The chain joins TRBV29-1 to TRBJ2-3, with 8 nucleotides matching TRBD2. Germline CDR1 reads SQVTM; CDR2 reads ANQGSEA. The CDR3 has 13 residues. Losses at the gene ends were 4 bases for V and 1 base for J; bases not matched to a gene: 1. The DNA for the CDR3 is TGCAGCGTTGGAGCGGGAGGCACAGATACGCAGTATTTT. Its translation: CSVGAGGTDTQYF.

The rearrangement links TRBV25-1 to TRBJ2-7; possible D gene TRBD1, 5 bases. Germline lookup yields CDR1 MGHDK and CDR2 SYGVNS. With 3 bases removed from V and 0 bases from J, the gap between germline ends came to 9 bases. This CDR3 region has 14 residues. The CDR3 here is CASSDQQDSYEQYF. CDR3 bases: TGTGCCAGCAGTGACCAACAGGACTCCTACGAGCAGTACTTC.

The chain joins TRBV4-1 to TRBJ2-3; perhaps TRBD2 as D (6 bases). Looked up from germline, CDR1 is MGHRA and CDR2 is YSYEKL. Between the trimmed V and J ends, which lost 0 bases and 3 bases, there was a span of 13 bases. The CDR3 contains 16 residues. CDR3 bases: TGCGCCAGCAGCCAAGATAGCCAGGGAGGAACAGATACGCAGTATTTT. Its translation is CASSQDSQGGTDTQYF.

This clone was seen a handful of times. This sample includes further DNA sequences coding for the same CDR3. This rearrangement joins TRBV30 to TRBJ2-7, with D perhaps TRBD2 (6 bases). The CDR3 totals 13 residues. Trimming removed 3 bases at V and 1 base at J, with 10 bases between. Germline V gives CDR1 GTSNPN, CDR2 SVGIG (reference sequence). CDR3 sequence (DNA): TGTGCCTGGAGCCGGGGGATATCCTACGAGCAGTACTTC. Its protein is CAWSRGISYEQYF.

The count of this clone is one. The CDR3 nucleotides are TGCGCCAGCAGTGAGTCGGGGCGGCTCTCACCGGCTTTCTTT. Protein: CASSESGRLSPAFF. The rearrangement joins TRBV10-1 to TRBJ1-1; a possible D gene is TRBD1 (5 bases). Trimming pared 0 bases from V and 11 bases from J, leaving 16 bases between. In germline, CDR1 is WNHNN, CDR2 SYGVQD (reference sequence). This CDR3 region has 14 residues.

The rearrangement uses TRBV7-3 and TRBJ2-1, with 10 bases identical to TRBD2. The V gene's germline CDR1 is SGHTA and CDR2 FQGTGA. V shed 3 bases and J 9 bases; nucleotides not matched to a gene: 17. There are 18 residues in the CDR3. The CDR3 protein is CASSLPRGGSGRQGEQFF. CDR3 bases: TGTGCCAGCAGCTTGCCAAGGGGGGGTAGCGGGAGGCAGGGTGAGCAGTTCTTC.

This chain joins TRBV7-9 and TRBJ1-2; 7 bases match TRBD1. There are 16 residues in the CDR3. Looked up from germline, CDR1 is SEHNR and CDR2 is FQNEAQ (reference sequence). Trimming at V came to 3 bases and at J to 1 base, leaving 8 bases not matched to a gene. CDR3 residues: CASSFLRDSLNYGYTF. The CDR3 DNA sequence: TGTGCCAGCAGCTTCTTACGGGACAGCCTTAACTATGGCTACACCTTC.

In its sample, this clone was seen a few times. The chain combines TRBV7-9 with TRBJ2-2; the D gene is possibly TRBD2 (5 bases). Trimming stripped 6 bases from V and 0 bases from J, with 17 bases between. CDR1 and CDR2 (germline): SEHNR, FQNEAQ (reference sequence). The CDR3 totals 17 residues. The CDR3 loop reads CASSPTRTATNTGELFF. CDR3 nucleotides: TGTGCCAGCAGTCCTACTAGGACGGCAACGAACACCGGGGAGCTGTTTTTT.

This chain connects TRBV14 to TRBJ1-2; tentative D call: TRBD1 (6 bases). V was clipped by 0 bases and J by 7 bases, with 6 bases between them. The CDR3 extends over 12 amino acids. Germline loops: CDR1 SGHDN, CDR2 FVKESK. The CDR3 here is CASSQDRGGYTF. The CDR3 DNA sequence: TGTGCCAGCAGCCAAGACAGGGGTGGCTACACCTTC.

This clone was picked up one time. The gene calls are TRBV6-5 and TRBJ1-6; 7 nucleotides match TRBD1. Germline trimming cut 6 bases from V and 7 bases from J; bases unmatched to any gene: 9. Germline V gives CDR1 MNHEY, CDR2 SVGAGI. The CDR3 totals 15 residues. The CDR3 coding sequence is TGTGCCAGCAGAAGACGACAGGGAGGCAATTCACCCCTCCACTTT. The encoded protein is CASRRRQGGNSPLHF.

In this sample, this clone turned up once. This chain connects TRBV28 to TRBJ2-7; tentatively, D is TRBD2 (6 bases). Looked up from germline, CDR1 is MDHEN and CDR2 is SYDVKM. V shed 10 bases and J shed 3 bases, with 19 bases lying between them. CDR3 size: 14 residues. The CDR3 coding sequence is TGTGCCACCGGGTTAGGAGCGGGCCTCTACGAGCAGTACTTC. Translated, it gives CATGLGAGLYEQYF.

The CDR3 is CASGPGRGDTEAFF. The DNA for the CDR3 is TGTGCTAGTGGTCCGGGACGGGGGGACACTGAAGCTTTCTTT. The chain joins TRBV12-5 to TRBJ1-1, with TRBD1 as a possible D gene (5 bases). Trimming removed 5 bases at V and 3 bases at J, with 13 bases between. This CDR3 has 14 residues. Germline CDR1 LGHNT, CDR2 FRNRAP.

As DNA, the CDR3 is TGTGCCACCAGTGATTTGCGCAGGGGCGGCTATGGCTACACCTTC. Its protein product is CATSDLRRGGYGYTF. The chain is built from TRBV24-1 and TRBJ1-2, with a possible D match to TRBD1 (6 bases). Trimming shortened V by 0 bases and J by 4 bases, and 11 bases separated the two germline ends. Germline V CDR1 and CDR2: KGHDR, SFDVKD. This CDR3 region has 15 residues.

The V gene is TRBV7-6, the J gene TRBJ2-7; 7 nucleotides match TRBD1. The germline V gene has CDR1 SGHVS and CDR2 FNYEAQ. With V trimmed by 6 bases and J by 0 bases, 2 bases remained unmatched. This CDR3 contains 13 residues. In DNA, the CDR3 is TGTGCCAGCAGAGGGGGCCGCTCCTACGAGCAGTACTTC. It codes for CASRGGRSYEQYF. Full variable domain (rest looked up from reference TRBV7-6 and TRBJ2-7): GAGVSQSPRYKVTKRGQDVALRCDPISGHVSLYWYRQALGQGPEFLTYFNYEAQQDKSGLPNDRFSAERPEGSISTLTIQRTEQRDSAMYRCASRGGRSYEQYFGPGTRLTVT.

The chain employs TRBV5-1 and TRBJ1-4; weak D call: TRBD1 (5 bases). V was shortened by 4 bases and J by 8 bases, with 21 bases between the two germline ends. The CDR3 consists of 16 residues. The germline gives CDR1 SGHRS, CDR2 YFSETQ. For the CDR3, the DNA is TGCGCCAGCAGCAAAAAGGACGACGGCGGGGACGAAAAACTGTTTTTT. This gives the protein CASSKKDDGGDEKLFF.

The V and J genes are TRBV10-2 and TRBJ2-3; 7 bases agree with TRBD1. The ends lost 4 bases at V and 0 bases at J; junction bases unmatched: 4. There are 15 residues in the CDR3. Germline values: CDR1 WSHSY, CDR2 SAAADI. The CDR3 nucleotides are TGCGCCAGCAGTGTCGAGGGGGCGAGCACAGATACGCAGTATTTT. This sequence encodes CASSVEGASTDTQYF.